Here is one T cell receptor beta chain with its context. The data derive from a study of T-cell memory formation after mild COVID-19. CDR1 and CDR2 (germline): LNHDA, SQIVND (reference sequence). V trimming: 5 bases; J trimming: 5 bases; junction bases outside the gene matches: 5. The CDR3 is made up of 15 amino acids. 5'RACE primed from the constant segment yielded TCR alpha and TCR beta cDNA libraries bearing sample barcodes and UMIs. One entry per CDR3 protein results from TCRdb running MiXCR on the 5' RACE reads. The sample includes more than 450,000 distinct CDR3 sequences, about a sixth of them seen just once.

The specimen was PBMCs or a T cell subset sorted from them (not recorded which). The chain carries TRBV19 and TRBJ2-1; 11 bases fit TRBD2. This sequence was found in an adult woman who had mild COVID-19 (a few samples of this study predate the infection). Cell type and time point are not known. The CDR3 DNA sequence: TGTGCCAGTAGTCCGACTAGCGGGGAACACAATGAGCAGTTCTTC. Its translation is CASSPTSGEHNEQFF.